This TCR beta chain comes out of a study of blood T cell repertoires in COVID-19. Study as a whole: The United States, Italy and Spain provided the acute and convalescent COVID-19 samples.

This CDR3 is 13 amino acids long. Trimming at V came to 6 bases and at J to 4 bases, leaving 6 bases not matched to a gene. The V gene's germline CDR1 is SNHLY and CDR2 FYNNEI. Here immunoSEQ multiplex PCR was the method, and the copy in TCRdb shows in-frame clones only, minus some. This sample carries 30,000 to 40,000 clones, approximately 93% of them seen once, and the ten largest clones take about 0.85%. The gene calls are TRBV2 and TRBJ2-7; 7 bases fit TRBD1. This TCR derives from a male donor with active COVID-19. The sequenced material came from peripheral blood. The CDR3 sequence: CASRGHRGYEQYF. For the CDR3, the DNA is TGTGCCAGCAGGGGACACAGGGGATACGAGCAGTACTTC.